This T cell receptor beta chain was captured in a study of cytomegalovirus exposure and HLA in healthy donors. Study results and limitations: Listed as cytomegalovirus-associated were 150 to 200 TCR beta chains.

As concerns this clone: Its target is not known.

With V trimmed by 8 bases and J by 4 bases, 4 bases remained unmatched. The CDR3 spans 13 residues. Germline assignment: CDR1 WNHNN and CDR2 SYGVQD (reference sequence). TCRdb's table, derived via immunoSEQ multiplex PCR, lists solely in-frame clones and lacks some. The data hold tens of thousands of clones, with around 95% observed a single time. The clonotype comes from a woman aged 18-29 years in good health and CMV-seropositive. Sequencing was performed on PBMCs. This chain joins TRBV10-1 and TRBJ2-1; TRBD1 matches at 8 bases. CDR3 in amino acids: CASSTGVYNEQFF. CDR3 DNA: TGCGCCAGCTCGACAGGGGTGTACAATGAGCAGTTCTTC.